This section outlines one TCR beta chain sequence together with its context. The length of the CDR3 is 12 residues. Germline assignment: CDR1 LNHDA and CDR2 SQIVND (reference sequence). The V end lost 1 base, the J end lost 6 bases, and 7 bases lay between the germline ends. Methods used by the authors: Nucleated cell number was recorded as an estimate derived from reference gene primer amplification. Repertoires were generated with immunoSEQ multiplex PCR, while TCRdb's copy carries only in-frame clones and drops some. D and trimming come from the DNA, and the V and J calls and clone size come from that table. The sample holds about 330,000 clones, 75% to 85% seen once. This specimen belongs to a study of blood T cell repertoires in COVID-19. Study context: The analysed material was cDNA or gDNA that came from T cells, B-cell-depleted T cells, or PBMCs.

The material sequenced was peripheral blood. The origin of this receptor is a human donor in a cohort sampled during active COVID-19. The V call is TRBV19, the J call TRBJ2-7, with D tentatively TRBD2 (6 bases). This CDR3 is CASSIGGAEQYF. CDR3 DNA: TGTGCCAGTAGTATAGGCGGGGCCGAGCAGTACTTC.